Included here is one T cell receptor (beta chain) sequence, with context. Its antigen is undetermined. The V segment lost 0 bases and the J segment 7 bases; nucleotides outside the gene matches: 10. This CDR3 has 16 amino acids. Germline V gene sequence: CDR1 LGHNA, CDR2 YSLEER. The data stem from a study of T-cell reconstitution after alpha-beta-depleted transplantation in children. Overall study findings and caveats: About two months after transplant, alpha-beta T cells reportedly came from several hundred expanded graft clones. Diversity and T-cell counts at one year after transplant derived mostly from new T cells. Surviving recipient T cells and thymic progenitors underlay high day-60 TCRbeta diversity in some patients.

Unique molecular identifiers were used in preparing the TCRbeta library. TCRdb called the PCR reads again in MiXCR, with one record for every CDR3 protein. This sample has fewer than 750,000 distinct CDR3 sequences; 20% to 25% occur once, and the top ten carry 12% to 15%. Sample: PBMCs, mostly from graft donor cells, taken 360 days after TCRalphabeta/CD19-depleted stem cell transplant. The source of this sequence is a boy under two years old who had a stem cell transplant for acute myeloid leukemia, so the T cells may come from the graft donor. The chain carries TRBV4-3 and TRBJ1-2; TRBD1 agrees at 8 bases. This CDR3 reads CASSQDKLYGQGGYTF. The CDR3 DNA follows: TGCGCCAGCAGCCAAGATAAGCTTTATGGACAGGGTGGCTACACCTTC.